This T cell receptor beta chain was sequenced in a study of T cell clonality in common variable immunodeficiency. Findings of the study overall: In common variable immunodeficiency, TCR beta chains reportedly carried fewer deletions and N-nucleotide insertions.

Concerning this clone: Its antigen is unknown. From the germline J gene comes the end of the CDR3, since the read stops 3 residues before it.

The data were produced by immunoSEQ multiplex PCR, yet TCRdb's version contains in-frame clones alone and is incomplete. The sample shows under 25,000 clones, none of them appearing just once. Germline V CDR1 and CDR2: MNHEY, SVGEGT. Trimming took 2 bases from V and 2 from J, leaving 8 bases between them. The CDR3 is 14 residues long. The chain joins TRBV6-2 or TRBV6-3 to TRBJ2-3; D uncertain. The receptor was derived from a human donor with common variable immunodeficiency. The sequenced sample was peripheral blood mononuclear cells. CDR3: CASSYGLHTDTQYF. CDR3 bases read: TGTGCCAGCAGTTACGGGCTACACACAGATACG.